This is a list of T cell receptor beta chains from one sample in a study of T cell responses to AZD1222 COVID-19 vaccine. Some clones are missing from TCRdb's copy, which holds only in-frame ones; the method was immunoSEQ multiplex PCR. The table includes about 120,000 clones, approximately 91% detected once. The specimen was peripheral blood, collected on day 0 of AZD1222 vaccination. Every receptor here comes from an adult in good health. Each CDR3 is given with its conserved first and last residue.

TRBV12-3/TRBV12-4 CASTRLGDGYTF
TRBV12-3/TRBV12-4 CASSQDSGNTIYF
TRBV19 CASSPQGGANVLTF
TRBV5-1 CASRQSSGNTIYF
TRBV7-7 CASSHGFNREETQYF
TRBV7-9 CASSSLKILQGWQGDTQYF
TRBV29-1 CSVSLTGTKNIQYF
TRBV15 CATSREPQARVVNEQYF
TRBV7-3 CASSFAGERDTQYF
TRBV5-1 CASSLAGQPNYEQYF
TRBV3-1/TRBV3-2 CASSQDSLAGGPRYEQFF